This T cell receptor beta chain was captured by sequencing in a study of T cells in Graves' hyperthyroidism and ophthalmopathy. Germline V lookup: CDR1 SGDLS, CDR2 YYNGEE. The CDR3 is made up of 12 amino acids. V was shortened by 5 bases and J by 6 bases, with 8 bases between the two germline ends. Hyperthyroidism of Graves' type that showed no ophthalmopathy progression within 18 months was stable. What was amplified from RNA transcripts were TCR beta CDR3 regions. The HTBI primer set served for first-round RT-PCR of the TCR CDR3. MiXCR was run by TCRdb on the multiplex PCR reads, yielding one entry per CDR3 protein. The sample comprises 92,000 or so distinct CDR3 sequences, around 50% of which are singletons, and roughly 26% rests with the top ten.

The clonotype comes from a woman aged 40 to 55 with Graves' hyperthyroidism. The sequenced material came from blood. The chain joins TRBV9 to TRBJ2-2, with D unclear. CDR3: CASRSAPGELFF. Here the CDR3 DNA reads TGTGCCAGCAGGTCGGCCCCCGGGGAGCTGTTTTTT.